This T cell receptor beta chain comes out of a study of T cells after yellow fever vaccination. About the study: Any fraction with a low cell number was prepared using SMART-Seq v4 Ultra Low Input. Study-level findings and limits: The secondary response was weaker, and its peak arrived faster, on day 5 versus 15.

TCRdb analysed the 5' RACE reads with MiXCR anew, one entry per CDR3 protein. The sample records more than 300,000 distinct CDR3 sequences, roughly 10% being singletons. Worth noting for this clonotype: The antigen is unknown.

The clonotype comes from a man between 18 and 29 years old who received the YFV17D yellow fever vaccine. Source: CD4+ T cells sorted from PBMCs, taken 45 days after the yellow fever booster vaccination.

This chain's CDR3 is CASSTGQGPYTF. The DNA for the CDR3 is TGTGCCAGCAGCACCGGACAGGGACCCTACACCTTC. The V and J genes are TRBV7-2 and TRBJ1-2; TRBD1 aligns across 8 bases. Germline lookup yields CDR1 SGHTA and CDR2 FQGNSA. There are 12 residues in the CDR3. V lost 5 bases to trimming and J lost 10 bases; unmatched junction nucleotides: 6.